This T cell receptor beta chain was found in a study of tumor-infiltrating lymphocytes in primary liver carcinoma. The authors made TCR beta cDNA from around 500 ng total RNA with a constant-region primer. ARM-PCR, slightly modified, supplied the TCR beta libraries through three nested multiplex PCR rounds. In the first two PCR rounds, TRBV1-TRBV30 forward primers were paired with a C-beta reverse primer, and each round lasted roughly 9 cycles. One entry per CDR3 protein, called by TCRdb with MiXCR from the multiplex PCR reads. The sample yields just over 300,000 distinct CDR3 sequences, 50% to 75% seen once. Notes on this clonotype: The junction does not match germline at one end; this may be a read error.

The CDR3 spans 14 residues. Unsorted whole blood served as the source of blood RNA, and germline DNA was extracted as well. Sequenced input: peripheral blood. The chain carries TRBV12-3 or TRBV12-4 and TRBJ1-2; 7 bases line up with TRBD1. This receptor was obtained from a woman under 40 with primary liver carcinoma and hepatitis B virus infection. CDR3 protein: CASSLGGQTYGCTF. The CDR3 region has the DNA TGTGCCAGCAGTTTAGGGGGACAGACCTATGGCTGCACCTTC.